This T cell receptor (beta chain) was profiled in a study of cytomegalovirus exposure and HLA in healthy donors. Whole-study context: Inside one of the first data releases sat about 85 million unique TCRs taken from HLA-typed donors.

13 Jbeta primers and 60 Vbeta primers were used for the PCR. Some clones are missing from TCRdb's copy, which holds only in-frame ones; the method was immunoSEQ multiplex PCR. The sample includes fewer than 200,000 clones, 80% of them seen just once. General study points: Earlier analysis yielded a pattern in which most TCR beta V segments were productive about 90% or about 30% of the time.

The sample holds a few counts of this clone. Its target is unknown. The TCR sequence derives from a man aged 35 to 55 in good health and CMV-seronegative. Sequencing input: PBMCs.

Here the CDR3 reads CSVGGPGQGDEQYF. The CDR3, as DNA: TGCAGCGTTGGGGGACCGGGACAGGGGGACGAGCAGTACTTC. The chain carries TRBV29-1 and TRBJ2-5, with 11 nucleotides matching TRBD1. The DNA end is more similar to TRBJ2-7, so the J call may be wrong. Germline V gene sequence: CDR1 SQVTM, CDR2 ANQGSEA. This CDR3 region has 14 residues.